These T cell receptor beta chains were read from a single sample in a study of blood T cell repertoires in COVID-19. TCRdb keeps only in-frame clones here, not all; method: immunoSEQ multiplex PCR. This table has 100,000 or so clones, around 90% appearing once. Sequenced material: peripheral blood. The receptors were sampled from a woman aged 50 to 65 with COVID-19, enrolled during active disease. The CDR3 runs from the conserved cysteine through the conserved F or W. Each record gives: D gene, V gene, J gene, clone size, CDR3 DNA, CDR3 protein. D genes are given only for firm matches. Clone size is stated in some rows and not others, as once, few, many or a class when expanded.

NA	TRBV7-9	TRBJ2-7	NA	TGTGCCAGCAGCCCCGGGGGTCTTTTCTCCTACGAGCAGTACTTC	CASSPGGLFSYEQYF
NA	TRBV30	TRBJ2-1	NA	TGTGCCTTAGAAGACAGGGAGGCTTTTGAGCAGTTCTTC	CALEDREAFEQFF
TRBD1	TRBV11-2	TRBJ1-1	NA	TGTGCCAGCAGCCGACAGGGATGGACTGAAGCTTTCTTT	CASSRQGWTEAFF
TRBD1	TRBV29-1	TRBJ2-7	NA	TGCAGCGTTGAAGCCTCAGACAGGGCTGGAGAGCAGTACTTC	CSVEASDRAGEQYF
TRBD1	TRBV2	TRBJ1-4	NA	TGTGCCAGCAGACCGGGACAGCTACTTGAAAAACTGTTTTTT	CASRPGQLLEKLFF
TRBD1	TRBV4-3	TRBJ1-1	NA	TGCGCCAGCAGCCCCTGGGACAGCTTGAACACTGAAGCTTTCTTT	CASSPWDSLNTEAFF
TRBD1	TRBV30	TRBJ1-2	NA	TGTGCCTGGAAGACAGGGGGGCTTGGCTACACCTTC	CAWKTGGLGYTF
TRBD2	TRBV19	TRBJ2-5	NA	TGTGCCAGTAGTTCCCGAGTAGCGGGGGACCAAGAGACCCAGTACTTC	CASSSRVAGDQETQYF
NA	TRBV4-1	TRBJ1-4	NA	TGCGCCAGCAGCCAAGAAAGCGGCAGACGGGCTAATGAAAAACTGTTTTTT	CASSQESGRRANEKLFF
NA	TRBV2	TRBJ1-1	NA	TGTGCCAGCAGTGAAGGGGGGCTGAACACTGAAGCTTTCTTT	CASSEGGLNTEAFF
TRBD1	TRBV28	TRBJ1-4	NA	TGTGCCAGCGGGACGGACAGGGGGGTTCGCTTCGATGAAAAACTGTTTTTT	CASGTDRGVRFDEKLFF
NA	TRBV30	TRBJ1-5	NA	TGTGCCTGGAGCCGACAGATAAGCAATCAGCCCCAGCATTTT	CAWSRQISNQPQHF
TRBD2	TRBV5-1	TRBJ2-1	NA	TGCGCCAGCAGCTTGGTGGCTAGCGGGGGGAACAGGAATGAGCAGTTCTTC	CASSLVASGGNRNEQFF
TRBD1	TRBV19	TRBJ1-5	NA	TGTGCCAGTATCGGGGGGGACAGGGGGCAGATCAATCAGCCCCAGCATTTT	CASIGGDRGQINQPQHF
TRBD2	TRBV7-2	TRBJ2-2	NA	TGTGCCAGCAGCCCTAATCACGCGGGGGGGCGGGGCACCGGGGAGCTGTTTTTT	CASSPNHAGGRGTGELFF
NA	TRBV3-1/TRBV3-2	TRBJ2-7	NA	TGTGCCAGCAGCCCCTCCGGGGACGAGCAGTACTTC	CASSPSGDEQYF
NA	TRBV14	TRBJ1-2	once	TGTGCCAGCAGCCGACAGAACAGGGCGCGCTACACCTTC	CASSRQNRARYTF
NA	TRBV6-1	TRBJ1-1	medium-sized	TGTGCCAGCAGTGACGAGTTGAACACTGAAGCTTTCTTT	CASSDELNTEAFF
NA	TRBV28	TRBJ2-1	few	TGTGCCAGCAGCTCTACTCGTCGCTCCTACAATGAGCAGTTCTTC	CASSSTRRSYNEQFF
NA	TRBV5-4	TRBJ2-1	few	TGTGCCAGCAGCTTGGCCTTAAAAAGGGGGGAGCAGTTCTTC	CASSLALKRGEQFF
TRBD1	TRBV7-9	TRBJ1-5	NA	TGTGCCAGCAGCTATGGACAGGACGATCAGCCCCAGCATTTT	CASSYGQDDQPQHF
NA	TRBV6-1	TRBJ1-4	NA	TGTGCCAGCAGTGAAGGACAATCCTCTGAAAAACTGTTTTTT	CASSEGQSSEKLFF
NA	TRBV7-2	TRBJ1-2	NA	TGTGCCAGCAGCACCCAACAGGGAATTCGGGATGGCTACACCTTC	CASSTQQGIRDGYTF
TRBD1	TRBV18	TRBJ1-2	NA	TGTGCCAGCGCCCAGGGGGACAGAACTTTCTATGGCTACACCTTC	CASAQGDRTFYGYTF
TRBD2	TRBV7-3	TRBJ2-5	NA	TGTGCCAGCAGCCTTCTCCCGGGGACTAGTTATGAGACCCAGTACTTC	CASSLLPGTSYETQYF
TRBD1	TRBV19	TRBJ2-4	NA	TGTGCCAGTAGTACTCCACGGACAGGAAGATACATTCAGTACTTC	CASSTPRTGRYIQYF